This T cell receptor (beta chain) is drawn from a study of shared clonotypes between healthy human individuals. This was a deep-level run. Data came from immunoSEQ multiplex PCR; TCRdb stores just in-frame clones and leaves some out. This table has about 2.4 million clones, 93% appearing once. Findings and caveats of the study: It was only blood that was sampled, and tissue repertoires likely differ.

This clone has a single count. The antigen remains unidentified. Germline assignment: CDR1 LNHDA and CDR2 SQIVND (reference sequence). Deletions cut 3 bases from V and 3 bases from J, with 13 bases between. This CDR3 is built from 15 residues. Sequencing input: naive CD4+ T cells from PBMCs. As to subset: CD45RA+ positively selected. The chain couples TRBV19 to TRBJ2-3; D remains ambiguous. The sequence came from a man younger than 35 in good health. Some clones in this sample may be carry-over from other donors' samples. The CDR3 DNA reads as TGTGCCAGTAGTATCTGGCAGGCGAAGACAGATACGCAGTATTTT. Protein: CASSIWQAKTDTQYF.